Below, 20 T cell receptor beta chains from the same sample are listed, as sequenced in a study of blood T cell repertoires in COVID-19. TCRdb's table, derived via immunoSEQ multiplex PCR, lists solely in-frame clones and lacks some. Counted here are about 250,000 clones, about 90% occurring once; the ten biggest clones make up around 3%. The specimen sequenced was PBMCs or T cells enriched from blood (not recorded which). The receptors derive from a woman between 40 and 55 years old who had been exposed to COVID-19.

The gene calls are TRBV3-1 (or the pseudogene TRBV3-2) and TRBJ1-1; tentatively, D is TRBD1 (5 bases). The germline gives CDR1 LGHDT, CDR2 YNNKEL (reference sequence). CDR3 length: 14 residues. Trimming cost V 0 bases and J 4 bases, with 9 bases left between them. CDR3 in DNA: TGTGCCAGCAGCCAAGAAAGGGGTGGCACTGAAGCTTTCTTT. Residues: CASSQERGGTEAFF.

The chain uses TRBV7-2 and TRBJ1-3, with D uncertain. V lost 5 bases, J lost 5 bases, and 13 bases lay in between. Germline V gene lookup returns CDR1 SGHTA and CDR2 FQGNSA. The CDR3 loop spans 14 amino acids. Here the CDR3 DNA reads TGTGCCAGCAGCCTGGGAGTTGGGAGAAACACCATATATTTT. As protein: CASSLGVGRNTIYF.

V is TRBV30 and J is TRBJ1-5, with D unresolved. Germline V gives CDR1 GTSNPN, CDR2 SVGIG (reference sequence). The V end lost 3 bases, the J end lost 0 bases, and 9 bases lay between the germline ends. The CDR3 runs to 14 residues. CDR3 DNA: TGTGCCTGGAGCAGGTCCAGTAGCAATCAGCCCCAGCATTTT. Encoded protein: CAWSRSSSNQPQHF.

The chain links TRBV19 to TRBJ1-5; the D gene is possibly TRBD1 (5 bases). The CDR3 length is 16 residues. The V and J ends lost 2 bases and 2 bases respectively, with 13 bases between them. Germline CDR1 LNHDA, CDR2 SQIVND (reference sequence). CDR3 in amino acids: CASSIPGRGGNQPQHF. CDR3 nucleotide sequence: TGTGCCAGTAGTATACCAGGGAGGGGCGGCAATCAGCCCCAGCATTTT.

This clone was seen only a few times. The V and J genes are TRBV28 and TRBJ1-2; D call uncertain. The CDR3 has 17 amino acids. Trimming took off 6 bases at V and 7 bases at J, with 27 bases between the two ends. The germline V gene has CDR1 MDHEN and CDR2 SYDVKM. The CDR3 loop reads CASREDSAYYLRGGYTF. The CDR3 nucleotides are TGTGCCAGCAGGGAGGACTCTGCCTACTATCTTAGAGGTGGCTACACCTTC.

The V and J genes are TRBV10-3 and TRBJ2-1; 11 bases align to TRBD2. The CDR3 loop spans 15 amino acids. Germline CDR1 reads ENHRY; CDR2 reads SYGVKD. V was clipped by 5 bases and J by 6 bases; unmatched bases: 6. CDR3 coding DNA: TGTGCCATCAGTACGGGGACTAGCGGCCCCAATGAGCAGTTCTTC. Translation gives CAISTGTSGPNEQFF.

This clone was detected once. V and J are TRBV11-3 and TRBJ2-2, with TRBD1 matching over 9 bases. The germline CDR1 and CDR2 sequences are SGHNT and YENEEA. The CDR3 consists of 14 residues. After removal of 4 bases from V and 3 bases from J, the junction contained 0 bases not matched to a gene. CDR3 sequence reads: CASSWTGDTGELFF. CDR3 in DNA: TGTGCCAGCAGCTGGACAGGGGACACCGGGGAGCTGTTTTTT.

This clone was detected only a few times. The chain couples TRBV6-5 to TRBJ1-5; D might be TRBD1 (5 bases). Deletions cut 6 bases from V and 6 bases from J, with 18 bases between. Germline V gene data show CDR1 as MNHEY and CDR2 as SVGAGI. The CDR3 runs to 15 residues. In nucleotides, the CDR3 is TGTGCCAGCAGCCCCTCCCTTGGGGCCTTTCAGCCCCAGCATTTT. Translating it yields CASSPSLGAFQPQHF.

This chain links TRBV10-3 with TRBJ1-2, with 7 bases matching TRBD1. The CDR3 runs to 12 residues. Per the germline V gene, CDR1 is ENHRY and CDR2 is SYGVKD. The ends lost 11 bases at V and 4 bases at J; junction bases unmatched: 7. CDR3 in amino acids: CASTGTAYGYTF. As DNA, the CDR3 is TGTGCCTCAACGGGGACAGCCTATGGCTACACCTTC.

The rearrangement uses TRBV6-5 and TRBJ1-2; TRBD1 aligns across 9 bases. Germline V gene data show CDR1 as MNHEY and CDR2 as SVGAGI. V trimming: 6 bases; J trimming: 8 bases; junction bases outside the gene matches: 4. This CDR3 has 12 amino acids. The DNA of the CDR3 is TGTGCCAGCAGCGACAGGGGGTACGGCTACACCTTC. Protein product: CASSDRGYGYTF.

The chain's CDR3 is CASSQDQTGRAYGYTF. As DNA, the CDR3 is TGCGCCAGCAGCCAAGATCAAACAGGACGAGCCTATGGCTACACCTTC. J is TRBJ1-2 and V is TRBV4-3; D possibly corresponds to TRBD1 (5 bases). The CDR3 consists of 16 residues. Trimming cost V 0 bases and J 4 bases, with 15 bases left between them. Germline CDR1 LGHNA, CDR2 YSLEER.

The rearrangement uses TRBV4-1 and TRBJ2-5; 9 nucleotides agree with TRBD2. Germline V gene data show CDR1 as MGHRA and CDR2 as YSYEKL. With 0 bases clipped from V and 1 base from J, the junction kept 3 bases outside the gene matches. This CDR3 comprises 16 residues. The chain's CDR3 is CASSQESSGGQETQYF. The CDR3 DNA reads TGCGCCAGCAGCCAAGAGAGTAGCGGGGGCCAAGAGACCCAGTACTTC.

V is TRBV12-3 or TRBV12-4 and J is TRBJ1-5, with D uncertain. The CDR3 spans 13 residues. Trimming removed 5 bases at V and 6 bases at J, with 11 bases between. CDR3 protein: CASSLRLGQPQHF. The CDR3 DNA reads as TGTGCCAGCAGTCTGAGGCTGGGTCAGCCCCAGCATTTT.

The V and J genes are TRBV4-1 and TRBJ1-5; possibly TRBD1 for D (5 bases). The CDR3 extends over 15 amino acids. Between the trimmed V and J ends, which lost 2 bases and 1 base, there was a span of 9 bases. Looked up from germline, CDR1 is MGHRA and CDR2 is YSYEKL. The CDR3 DNA reads TGCGCCAGCAGCCAAAGTGGGGGGAGCAATCAGCCCCAGCATTTT. It specifies CASSQSGGSNQPQHF.

The chain uses TRBV28 and TRBJ1-5; 7 positions match TRBD1. J lost 1 base, V lost 4 bases, and 1 base had no gene match. There are 14 residues in the CDR3. Germline loops: CDR1 MDHEN, CDR2 SYDVKM. The CDR3 bases are TGTGCCAGCAGTTCAGGGGGGAGCAATCAGCCCCAGCATTTT. Translated, it gives CASSSGGSNQPQHF.

The chain couples TRBV11-2 to TRBJ2-5; 8 bases agree with TRBD1. Germline V CDR1 and CDR2: SGHAT, FQNNGV. The CDR3 extends over 16 amino acids. J gave up 2 bases and V 1 base, and 6 bases lay outside the gene matches. CDR3 in DNA: TGTGCCAGCAGCTTAGGAATTGACAGGGGACAAGAGACCCAGTACTTC. Its translation: CASSLGIDRGQETQYF.

This clone was observed once. This chain links TRBV27 with TRBJ2-1, with TRBD2 matching over 9 bases. Per the germline V gene, CDR1 is MNHEY and CDR2 is SMNVEV (reference sequence). The J segment lost 15 bases and the V segment lost 5 bases, leaving 11 bases of the junction unmatched. The CDR3 length is 13 residues. The chain's CDR3 is CASSLAGPGGRFF. The CDR3 DNA sequence: TGTGCCAGCAGTCTAGCGGGACCCGGGGGGCGGTTCTTC.

V and J are TRBV19 and TRBJ1-2; D perhaps matches TRBD1 (6 bases). The CDR3 runs to 17 residues. Germline CDR1 is LNHDA and CDR2 is SQIVND (reference sequence). The germline V and J ends were trimmed by 5 bases and 8 bases, with 27 bases remaining between them. CDR3 loop: CASSQPSSQGNLRGYTF. CDR3 DNA: TGTGCCAGTAGTCAGCCCTCTTCTCAGGGGAATTTACGCGGCTACACCTTC.

The CDR3 nucleotides are TGTGCCAGCAGTGAAGATGTGGGGCGGTGGTATGGCTACACCTTC. Amino acid sequence: CASSEDVGRWYGYTF. The chain joins TRBV2 to TRBJ1-2; tentative D call: TRBD1 (5 bases). CDR1 and CDR2 (germline): SNHLY, FYNNEI. Trimming took off 1 base at V and 5 bases at J, with 14 bases between the two ends. The CDR3 consists of 15 residues.

J is TRBJ1-4 and V is TRBV25-1; 11 nucleotides match TRBD1. Germline CDR1 is MGHDK and CDR2 is SYGVNS. V lost 4 bases and J lost 4; bases outside the gene matches: 5. The CDR3 has 16 residues. CDR3 loop: CASSATDRGLNEKLFF. In DNA, the CDR3 is TGTGCCAGCAGTGCGACGGACAGGGGGCTTAATGAAAAACTGTTTTTT. Drawing the rest from reference TRBV25-1 and TRBJ1-4, the complete variable domain is EADIYQTPRYLVIGTGKKITLECSQTMGHDKMYWYQQDPGMELHLIHYSYGVNSTEKGDLSSESTVSRIRTEHFPLTLESARPSHTSQYLCASSATDRGLNEKLFFGSGTQLSVL.